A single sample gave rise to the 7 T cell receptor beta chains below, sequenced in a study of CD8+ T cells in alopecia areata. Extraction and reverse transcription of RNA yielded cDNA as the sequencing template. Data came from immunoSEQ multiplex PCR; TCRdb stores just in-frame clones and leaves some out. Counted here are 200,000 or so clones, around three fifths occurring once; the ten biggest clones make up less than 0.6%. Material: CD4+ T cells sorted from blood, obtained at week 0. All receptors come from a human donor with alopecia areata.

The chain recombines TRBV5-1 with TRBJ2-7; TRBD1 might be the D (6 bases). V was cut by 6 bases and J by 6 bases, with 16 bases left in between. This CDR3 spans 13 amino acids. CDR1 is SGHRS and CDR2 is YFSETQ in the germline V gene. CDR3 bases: TGCGCCAGCACATCTGTACAGGGAAGCGAGCAGTACTTC. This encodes CASTSVQGSEQYF.

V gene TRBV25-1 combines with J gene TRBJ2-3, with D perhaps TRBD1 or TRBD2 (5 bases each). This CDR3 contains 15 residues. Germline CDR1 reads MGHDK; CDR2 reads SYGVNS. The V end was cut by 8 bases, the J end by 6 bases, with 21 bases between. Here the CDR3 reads CASALRGRGRDTQYF. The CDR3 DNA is TGTGCCAGCGCCCTTAGGGGACGGGGCAGGGATACGCAGTATTTT.

The CDR3 DNA is TGTGCCAGCAGCTTCTTACAGCTGACCAGCGAGCAGTACTTC. Translation gives CASSFLQLTSEQYF. The V call is TRBV5-6, the J call TRBJ2-7; D is unclear. The CDR3 contains 14 residues. Trimming removed 2 bases from V and 6 bases from J, with 15 bases in between. The V gene's germline CDR1 is SGHDT and CDR2 YYEEEE.

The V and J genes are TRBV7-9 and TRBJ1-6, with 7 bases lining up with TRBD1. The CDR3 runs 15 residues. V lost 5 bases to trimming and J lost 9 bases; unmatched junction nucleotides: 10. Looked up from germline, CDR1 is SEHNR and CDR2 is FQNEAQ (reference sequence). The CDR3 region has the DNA TGTGCCAGCAGCCCCCGACAGGGTAATGGTTCACCCCTCCACTTT. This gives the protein CASSPRQGNGSPLHF.

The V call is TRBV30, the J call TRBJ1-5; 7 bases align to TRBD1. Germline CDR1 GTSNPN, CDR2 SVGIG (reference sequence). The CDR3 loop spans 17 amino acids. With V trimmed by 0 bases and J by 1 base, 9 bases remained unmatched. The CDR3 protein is CAWSVQGSLRSNQPQHF. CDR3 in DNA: TGTGCCTGGAGTGTACAGGGGAGCCTTCGGAGCAATCAGCCCCAGCATTTT.

The CDR3, as DNA: TGTGCCAGCAGCGTATTGACAGGGGCAAGGGAAAAACTGTTTTTT. This sequence encodes CASSVLTGAREKLFF. The chain has TRBV9 and TRBJ1-4; 8 bases align to TRBD1. The CDR3 loop spans 15 amino acids. J lost 8 bases, V lost 1 base, and 7 bases had no gene match. The germline CDR1 and CDR2 sequences are SGDLS and YYNGEE.

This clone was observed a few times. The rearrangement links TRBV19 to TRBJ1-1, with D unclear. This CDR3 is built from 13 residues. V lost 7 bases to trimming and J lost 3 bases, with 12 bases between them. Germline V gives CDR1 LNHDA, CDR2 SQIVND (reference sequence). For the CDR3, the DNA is TGTGCCAGTATGACGCGGGGAGACACTGAAGCTTTCTTT. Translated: CASMTRGDTEAFF.